This T cell receptor beta chain was retrieved from a study of cytomegalovirus exposure and HLA in healthy donors. Remarks on this clone: Its antigen is unknown.

The PCR employed 60 Vbeta primers together with 13 Jbeta primers. Profiling relied on immunoSEQ multiplex PCR, and the TCRdb table lists in-frame clones only, not all of them. Of fewer than 150,000 clones in the sample, around 73% are singletons; the top ten hold roughly 1.2%. Unmatched junction bases numbered 16, after V lost 6 bases and J lost 6 bases. Germline CDR1 MNHEY, CDR2 SMNVEV (reference sequence). The CDR3 covers 17 residues. Findings and limits, study-wide: Upon later analysis, HLA-associated TCR beta chains proved more clonally expanded than other, equally common chains.

The sequence derives from a man between 45 and 60 years old in good health and CMV-seronegative. Sequencing input: PBMCs. The chain combines TRBV27 with TRBJ1-4; 7 positions agree with TRBD1. The CDR3 region has the DNA TGTGCCAGCAGGACACTCAGGGGGGTAGGGTCGGATGAAAAACTGTTTTTT. The encoded protein is CASRTLRGVGSDEKLFF.